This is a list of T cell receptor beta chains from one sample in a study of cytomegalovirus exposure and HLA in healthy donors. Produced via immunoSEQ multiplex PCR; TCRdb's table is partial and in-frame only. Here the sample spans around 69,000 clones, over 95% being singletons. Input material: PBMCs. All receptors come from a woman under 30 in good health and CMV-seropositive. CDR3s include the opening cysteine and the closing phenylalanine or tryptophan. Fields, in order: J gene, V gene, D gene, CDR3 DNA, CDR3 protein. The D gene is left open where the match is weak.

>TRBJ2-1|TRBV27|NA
TGTGCCAGCACAGGGGTGTACAATGAGCAGTTCTTC
CASTGVYNEQFF
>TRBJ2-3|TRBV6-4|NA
TGTGCCAGCAGCGCAGACAGGAACACAGATACGCAGTATTTT
CASSADRNTDTQYF
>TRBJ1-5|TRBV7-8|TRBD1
TGTGCCAGCAGCTCGACAGGGGGTAGCAATCAGCCCCAGCATTTT
CASSSTGGSNQPQHF
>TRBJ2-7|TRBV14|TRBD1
TGTGCCAGCAGCCAGAAGATTAAGACAGGGACCCTGCAGCAGTACTTC
CASSQKIKTGTLQQYF
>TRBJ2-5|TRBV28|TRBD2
TGTGCCAGCACGGGAGCGGGGCAAGAGACCCAGTACTTC
CASTGAGQETQYF
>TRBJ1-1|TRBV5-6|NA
TGTGCCAGCACCACCCGGGTGAACACTGAAGCTTTCTTT
CASTTRVNTEAFF
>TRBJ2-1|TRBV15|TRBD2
TGTGCCACCAGCAGAGGATCTAGCGGGAGAGGGAATGAGCAGTTCTTC
CATSRGSSGRGNEQFF
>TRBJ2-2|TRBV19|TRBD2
TGTGCCAGTAGTATAAATGGGAGGGCGAACACCGGGGAGCTGTTTTTT
CASSINGRANTGELFF
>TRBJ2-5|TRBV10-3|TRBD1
TGTGCCATCACAGCCGGGGACAGTCAAGAGACCCAGTACTTC
CAITAGDSQETQYF
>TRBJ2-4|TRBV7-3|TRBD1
TGTGCCAGCAGCTCAGGGGGCGCTGACTCCATTCAGTACTTC
CASSSGGADSIQYF
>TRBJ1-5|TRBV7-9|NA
TGTGCCAGCAGCTTAGGGGGAGTCCATCAGCCCCAGCATTTT
CASSLGGVHQPQHF
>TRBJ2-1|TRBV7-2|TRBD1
TGTGCCAGCAGCTTAGCCGGGACAGGGATATTGGGGCGGTACAATGAGCAGTTCTTC
CASSLAGTGILGRYNEQFF
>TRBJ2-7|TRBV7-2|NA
TGTGCCAGCAGCTTCGCCGGGAGTCTCTCCTACGAGCAGTACTTC
CASSFAGSLSYEQYF
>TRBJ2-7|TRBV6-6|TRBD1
TGTGCCAGCAGGCTCGCCGGGACAGGGAGCGACGAGCAGTACTTC
CASRLAGTGSDEQYF
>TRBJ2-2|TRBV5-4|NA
TGTGCCAGCAGCTTGGTACAGCCGAACACCGGGGAGCTGTTTTTT
CASSLVQPNTGELFF
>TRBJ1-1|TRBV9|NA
TGTGCCAGCAGCGCCCGGACAGAGCGGGAAGCTTTCTTT
CASSARTEREAFF
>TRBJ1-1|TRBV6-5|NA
TGTGCCAGCAGTCCGACAGCGAACACTGAAGCTTTCTTT
CASSPTANTEAFF
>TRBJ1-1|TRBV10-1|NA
TGCGCCAGCGGAATTTGGGGGCATGGCTTGAACACTGAAGCTTTCTTT
CASGIWGHGLNTEAFF
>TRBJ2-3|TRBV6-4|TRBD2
TGTGCCAGCAGTGACTCGGGACTAGCCACAGATACGCAGTATTTT
CASSDSGLATDTQYF
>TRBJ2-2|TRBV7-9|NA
TGTGCCAGCAGCCCAGACACCGGGGAGCTGTTTTTT
CASSPDTGELFF
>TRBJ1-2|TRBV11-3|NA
TGTGCCAGCAGCTTAGTCGGCGGGGAGGGTGGCTACACCTTC
CASSLVGGEGGYTF
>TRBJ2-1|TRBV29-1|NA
TGCAGCGCCCAACGGGACAATGAGCAGTTCTTC
CSAQRDNEQFF
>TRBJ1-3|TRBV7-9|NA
TGTGCCAGCAGCCCATCCGAGGATTCCGATATCTCTGGAAACACCATATATTTT
CASSPSEDSDISGNTIYF
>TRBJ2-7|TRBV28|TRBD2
TGTGCCAGCAGTTTGTTAGGACTAGCGAGTACCTACGAGCAGTACTTC
CASSLLGLASTYEQYF
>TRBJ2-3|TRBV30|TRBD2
TGTGCCTGGGGACTAGCGGGAGGCCGTATGGATACGCAGTATTTT
CAWGLAGGRMDTQYF
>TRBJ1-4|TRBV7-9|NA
TGTGCCAGCAGCCCCTATTTGAAAGGGGGTGTCGAGAAACTGTTTTTT
CASSPYLKGGVEKLFF
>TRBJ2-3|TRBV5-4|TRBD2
TGTGCCAGCAGCTGGGCCTGGGCTAGCGGGATGAGAGGTACGCAGTATTTT
CASSWAWASGMRGTQYF
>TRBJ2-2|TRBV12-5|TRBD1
TGTGCTAGTGGTCGGACAGGGGGCAACACCGGGGAGCTGTTTTTT
CASGRTGGNTGELFF
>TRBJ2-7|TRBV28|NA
TGTGCCAGCAGCCTGCCCGGGGGACAGTTGAACGAGCAGTACTTC
CASSLPGGQLNEQYF
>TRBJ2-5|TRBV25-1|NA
TGTGCCAGCGCTCTCCCGAGGGCCCAGGGGGAGACCCAGTACTTC
CASALPRAQGETQYF
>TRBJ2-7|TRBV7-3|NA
TGTGCCAGCAGCTTACAGGGGACGATCAGGGACGAGCAGTACTTC
CASSLQGTIRDEQYF
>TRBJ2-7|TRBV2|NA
TGTGCCAGCGGCACCTACGAGCAGTACTTC
CASGTYEQYF
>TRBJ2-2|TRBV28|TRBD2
TGTGCCAGCAGTTTATGGCGGGAGGAGACCGGGGAGCTGTTTTTT
CASSLWREETGELFF
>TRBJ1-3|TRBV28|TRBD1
TGTGCCAGCACCACAGGGGGCGCTGGAAACACCATATATTTT
CASTTGGAGNTIYF
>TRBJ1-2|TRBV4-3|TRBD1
TGCGCCAGCAGCCAAGACCTAGGACAGGGGCCCTCTGGCTACACCTTC
CASSQDLGQGPSGYTF
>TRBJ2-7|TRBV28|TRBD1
TGTGCCAGCAGTTTGGGACAGGGCCCTTACGAGCAGTACTTC
CASSLGQGPYEQYF
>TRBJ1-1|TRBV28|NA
TGTGCCAGCAGTTTTCAGGGAGGCGTCCCTGAAGCTTTCTTT
CASSFQGGVPEAFF